The text below deals with one T cell receptor (beta chain). This clone was counted a single time. This receptor's antigen is unknown. Base qualities are not at hand, and no much larger clone is one base apart. One collaborating source in Seattle enrolled patients during active infection and followed them longitudinally through the course of disease. Each collaborating institution followed its own protocols to collect whole blood in K2EDTA tubes. Collaborator samples were shipped for TCRbeta analysis as frozen whole blood, isolated PBMCs, or DNA extracted from either sample type. These data belong to a study of blood T cell repertoires in COVID-19 (TCRdb year 2020). General notes on the study: Samples from collaborators originated in the United States, Italy and Spain and spanned both the acute and convalescent phases of COVID-19. HLA class I and class II types, where available, came from metadata supplied by the sample provider rather than from assay-based typing. Nearly every sample came with metadata listing a de-identified subject ID, COVID-19 status, age in years and sex. The material from the prospective study consisted of cDNA or gDNA derived from T cells, B-cell-depleted T cells, or PBMCs. The repertoires were released in a freely available public database intended as a resource for research on the immune response to SARS-CoV-2. The samples were drawn from the first 160 participants of the ongoing ImmuneRACE study and from some 1,300 subjects provided by 6 global collaborators. Deeply sampled blood TCRbeta repertoires from subjects exposed to, actively infected with, or recovered from COVID-19 were included in the dataset.

The immunoSEQ Assay, a bias-controlled multiplex PCR, was used to amplify TCRbeta CDR3 regions from genomic DNA. Per the source publication's procedure: The number of nucleated cells in each sample was estimated by amplification of reference gene primers within the assay. To quantify the absolute abundance of each unique TCRbeta CDR3 rearrangement, sequence reads were collapsed and filtered. For each sample, productive Simpson clonality was calculated as the square root of Simpson's diversity index across productive rearrangements. TCRdb stores this immuneACCESS table with in-frame sequences only. Part of the clones is absent; in the studies checked, under half of the shortfall reflects unresolved V genes, and no reason is known for the rest. Clone size and the V and J calls come from that table; the DNA yielded D and trimming. This sample comprises around 340,000 clones, approximately 89% of them detected only once. Approximately 4.1% of the sample goes to the ten largest clones.

V and J are trimmed by 0 bases and 0 bases, and the gene matches miss 12 bases of the junction. Counted from cysteine to phenylalanine, this CDR3 has 20 amino acids. The only DNA kept is the CDR3, 60 bases in frame from the first base. CDR1 and CDR2, looked up from the germline V gene, are MNHEY and SVGEGT. The study at large found these results: How much clinical and demographic metadata was included differed by source and by participant, and the metadata was provided uncurated.

Rearrangement joined TRBV6-2 or TRBV6-3 to TRBJ2-3, with TRBD2 matching 10 junction bases. The clonotype was recovered from a woman aged 55-69 years with COVID-19, enrolled during active disease. Sequenced material: peripheral blood. CDR3 loop: CASSYSSWLAGARSTDTQYF. The DNA sequence reads TGTGCCAGCAGTTACTCGTCCTGGCTAGCGGGGGCTCGAAGCACAGATACGCAGTATTTT.